The source of this T cell receptor beta chain is a study of cytomegalovirus exposure and HLA in healthy donors. The study, taken as a whole, reports: Despite most TCR sequences being rare, some public TCRs occurred in many donors.

In regard to this clone: Its matching antigen is unknown. One end of the junction is discordant with germline, which a read error may explain.

The CDR3 sequence is 16 residues long. In germline, CDR1 is MGHRA, CDR2 YSYEKL. Researchers ran the PCR with 60 Vbeta and 13 Jbeta primers. The repertoire was sequenced with immunoSEQ multiplex PCR; TCRdb's copy has only in-frame clones and lacks some. The sample lists 75,000 to 100,000 clones, around 64% occurring once. This TCR came from a man between 60 and 70 years old in good health and CMV-seronegative. The chain couples TRBV4-1 to TRBJ1-5; the D gene is possibly TRBD1 (5 bases). The sequenced sample consisted of PBMCs. Written as DNA, the CDR3 is TGCGCCAGCAGCCAAAATCAGGGTTTCAACAATCGGCCCCAGCATTTT. Translated: CASSQNQGFNNRPQHF.